Listed below are T cell receptor beta chains from one sample, sequenced in a study of OX40 agonist ivuxolimab in advanced cancers. Data came from immunoSEQ multiplex PCR; TCRdb stores just in-frame clones and leaves some out. The sample includes some 75,000 clones, almost 85% of them seen just once. The starting material was CD4+ or CD8+ T cells sorted from blood, obtained in a trial of the OX40 agonist ivuxolimab. Receptor source: an adult with an advanced solid tumor such as melanoma, head and neck, liver or kidney cancer. The CDR3 runs from the conserved cysteine through the conserved F or W. D genes are given only for firm matches. Clone size is not always given. Where it is, it says once, few, many or a class for expanded clones.

D	V	J	size	CDR3	DNA
TRBD2	TRBV28	TRBJ2-2	.	CASRRTSGRGTGELFF	TGTGCCAGCAGAAGGACTAGCGGGAGAGGTACCGGGGAGCTGTTTTTT
.	TRBV4-1	TRBJ2-7	.	CASSLRDTPSYEQYF	TGCGCCAGCAGCCTAAGGGACACACCCTCCTACGAGCAGTACTTC
.	TRBV7-3	TRBJ1-2	.	CASRFGPGYGYTF	TGTGCCAGTCGTTTTGGACCGGGCTATGGCTACACCTTC
TRBD1	TRBV6-1	TRBJ2-1	few	CASSDWTGGSNEQFF	TGTGCCAGCAGTGATTGGACAGGGGGAAGTAATGAGCAGTTCTTC
.	TRBV5-1	TRBJ1-2	.	CASSFEQGYGYTF	TGCGCCAGCAGCTTCGAACAGGGTTACGGCTACACCTTC
.	TRBV5-1	TRBJ1-4	.	CASSLGGLANEKLFF	TGCGCCAGCAGCTTGGGGGGGCTGGCTAATGAAAAACTGTTTTTT
.	TRBV5-4	TRBJ2-2	medium-sized	CASSPGGVNTGELFF	TGTGCCAGCAGCCCCGGAGGAGTGAACACCGGGGAGCTGTTTTTT
.	TRBV30	TRBJ1-3	.	CAWRADRFSGNTIYF	TGTGCCTGGAGGGCCGACAGGTTCTCTGGAAACACCATATATTTT
.	TRBV18	TRBJ1-4	.	CASSPRTNEKLFF	TGTGCCAGCTCACCACGCACTAATGAAAAACTGTTTTTT
.	TRBV29-1	TRBJ1-1	.	CSVPAGTANTEAFF	TGCAGCGTGCCAGCCGGGACGGCCAACACTGAAGCTTTCTTT
.	TRBV21-1	TRBJ2-2	.	CASSKWGRDLFDTGELFF	TGTGCCAGCAGCAAATGGGGCAGGGACCTCTTCGACACCGGGGAGCTGTTTTTT
.	TRBV28	TRBJ1-2	.	CASSTGYYGYTF	TGTGCCAGCAGTACAGGGTACTATGGCTACACCTTC
.	TRBV7-2	TRBJ1-5	few	CASSPDSNQPQHF	TGTGCCAGCAGTCCAGATTCCAATCAGCCCCAGCATTTT
TRBD1	TRBV27	TRBJ2-7	.	CATGSPDRGYEQYF	TGTGCCACCGGCTCCCCGGACAGGGGCTACGAGCAGTACTTC
TRBD2	TRBV6-4	TRBJ2-1	.	CASSTAGGAYNEQFF	TGTGCCAGCAGCACTGCGGGGGGAGCCTACAATGAGCAGTTCTTC
.	TRBV6-5	TRBJ1-3	.	CASSDMAGNTIYF	TGTGCCAGCTCGGACATGGCAGGAAACACCATATATTTT
TRBD1	TRBV30	TRBJ2-2	.	CAWNKRTGTENTGELFF	TGTGCCTGGAATAAGCGAACCGGGACAGAGAACACCGGGGAGCTGTTTTTT
.	TRBV28	TRBJ1-2	.	CASSLAGTPKAYGYTF	TGTGCCAGCAGTTTGGCGGGGACACCCAAGGCCTATGGCTACACCTTC
.	TRBV6-1	TRBJ1-3	.	CASSEVGNRLAGNTIYF	TGTGCCAGCAGTGAAGTCGGAAACAGGCTGGCTGGAAACACCATATATTTT
TRBD2	TRBV5-1	TRBJ2-3	.	CASRLGLAGADTQYF	TGCGCCAGCAGATTGGGGCTAGCGGGAGCAGATACGCAGTATTTT
TRBD2	TRBV28	TRBJ2-7	.	CASSARAGNYYEQYF	TGTGCCAGCAGCGCCAGAGCGGGGAATTACTACGAGCAGTACTTC